This is a list of T cell receptor beta chains from one sample in a study of T-cell reconstitution after alpha-beta-depleted transplantation in children. One entry per CDR3 protein results from TCRdb running MiXCR on the PCR reads. Of around 490,000 distinct CDR3 sequences in the sample, over 10% were seen once. Sequences were derived from PBMCs, mostly from graft donor cells, sampled 180 days after TCRalphabeta/CD19-depleted stem cell transplant. Receptor source: a female patient aged 2 to 10 who had a stem cell transplant for aplastic anemia, so the T cells may come from the graft donor. Both conserved end residues are part of each CDR3. D genes are given only for firm matches. A row's size may be missing; if present it is once, few, many or a size class.

v_call: TRBV14
j_call: TRBJ1-5
d_call: NA
clone_size: NA
cdr3_aa: CASSPRDWHYSNQPQHF
cdr3_nt: TGTGCCAGCAGTCCCCGGGACTGGCACTATAGCAATCAGCCCCAGCATTTT

v_call: TRBV19
j_call: TRBJ2-2
d_call: NA
clone_size: NA
cdr3_aa: CASSIQLATWGTGELFF
cdr3_nt: TGTGCCAGTAGTATTCAATTGGCAACGTGGGGCACCGGGGAGCTGTTTTTT

v_call: TRBV7-2
j_call: TRBJ2-3
d_call: NA
clone_size: few
cdr3_aa: CASTIRVPPDTQYF
cdr3_nt: TGTGCCAGCACTATACGGGTCCCTCCAGATACGCAGTATTTT

v_call: TRBV13
j_call: TRBJ1-2
d_call: NA
clone_size: NA
cdr3_aa: CASSLGTGAYGYTF
cdr3_nt: TGTGCCAGCAGCTTAGGTACCGGGGCCTATGGCTACACCTTC

v_call: TRBV20-1
j_call: TRBJ2-5
d_call: TRBD1
clone_size: few
cdr3_aa: CSASPTGGRSSETQYF
cdr3_nt: TGCAGTGCTAGCCCAACAGGGGGACGGAGTTCCGAGACCCAGTACTTC

v_call: TRBV5-1
j_call: TRBJ2-2
d_call: NA
clone_size: few
cdr3_aa: CASSLTGRPAGELFF
cdr3_nt: TGCGCCAGCAGTTTAACGGGACGGCCTGCGGGGGAGCTGTTTTTT

v_call: TRBV7-2
j_call: TRBJ2-1
d_call: NA
clone_size: many
cdr3_aa: CASSLVVANEQFF
cdr3_nt: TGTGCCAGCAGCTTAGTAGTAGCGAATGAGCAGTTCTTC

v_call: TRBV2
j_call: TRBJ1-6
d_call: NA
clone_size: few
cdr3_aa: CASSENSPLHF
cdr3_nt: TGTGCCAGCAGTGAAAATTCACCCCTCCACTTT

v_call: TRBV4-3
j_call: TRBJ1-3
d_call: NA
clone_size: NA
cdr3_aa: CASSQALNRNSGNTIYF
cdr3_nt: TGCGCCAGCAGCCAAGCCTTAAACAGAAACTCTGGAAACACCATATATTTT

v_call: TRBV28
j_call: TRBJ1-6
d_call: NA
clone_size: many
cdr3_aa: CASITGGNSPLHF
cdr3_nt: TGTGCCAGCATTACAGGTGGTAATTCACCCCTCCACTTT

v_call: TRBV20-1
j_call: TRBJ2-1
d_call: TRBD2
clone_size: few
cdr3_aa: CSKTSGSYNEQFF
cdr3_nt: TGCAGCAAGACTAGCGGGAGCTACAATGAGCAGTTCTTC

v_call: TRBV29-1
j_call: TRBJ2-1
d_call: TRBD2
clone_size: few
cdr3_aa: CSAPGTSGSNGEQFF
cdr3_nt: TGCAGCGCCCCCGGGACTAGCGGGAGTAACGGTGAGCAGTTCTTC

v_call: TRBV29-1
j_call: TRBJ2-1
d_call: TRBD2
clone_size: many
cdr3_aa: CSSRLAGGGYNEQFF
cdr3_nt: TGCAGCTCCCGACTGGCGGGAGGAGGGTACAATGAGCAGTTCTTC

v_call: TRBV20-1
j_call: TRBJ2-2
d_call: NA
clone_size: few
cdr3_aa: CSASPVANTGELFF
cdr3_nt: TGCAGTGCTAGCCCAGTCGCGAACACCGGGGAGCTGTTTTTT

v_call: TRBV20-1
j_call: TRBJ1-5
d_call: TRBD1
clone_size: few
cdr3_aa: CSARYGRGQPQHF
cdr3_nt: TGCAGTGCTAGATATGGCAGGGGGCAGCCCCAGCATTTT

v_call: TRBV6-1
j_call: TRBJ1-1
d_call: NA
clone_size: NA
cdr3_aa: CATRSTGNTEAFF
cdr3_nt: TGTGCCACCAGATCTACAGGGAACACTGAAGCTTTCTTT

v_call: TRBV27
j_call: TRBJ2-5
d_call: NA
clone_size: many
cdr3_aa: CASGTLVGEETQYF
cdr3_nt: TGTGCCAGCGGTACACTAGTGGGGGAAGAGACCCAGTACTTC

v_call: TRBV10-1
j_call: TRBJ2-1
d_call: TRBD2
clone_size: NA
cdr3_aa: CASSESPSGGNEQFF
cdr3_nt: TGCGCCAGCAGTGAGTCGCCTAGCGGGGGCAATGAGCAGTTCTTC

v_call: TRBV6-1
j_call: TRBJ2-5
d_call: TRBD2
clone_size: NA
cdr3_aa: CASSRHTSGWEAQYF
cdr3_nt: TGTGCCAGCAGCCGACATACTAGCGGTTGGGAGGCCCAGTACTTC

v_call: TRBV5-3
j_call: TRBJ1-6
d_call: NA
clone_size: NA
cdr3_aa: CARSPGPASRVVLHF
cdr3_nt: TGTGCCAGGAGCCCCGGACCAGCATCGAGGGTGGTCCTCCACTTT

v_call: TRBV27
j_call: TRBJ2-1
d_call: NA
clone_size: few
cdr3_aa: CASSMDRGRWNEQFF
cdr3_nt: TGTGCCAGCAGCATGGACAGAGGGCGGTGGAATGAGCAGTTCTTC

v_call: TRBV9
j_call: TRBJ1-2
d_call: NA
clone_size: many
cdr3_aa: CASSVFQGPNYGYTF
cdr3_nt: TGTGCCAGCAGCGTCTTCCAGGGCCCAAACTATGGCTACACCTTC

v_call: TRBV11-2
j_call: TRBJ2-2
d_call: TRBD1
clone_size: few
cdr3_aa: CASSITGADNTGELFF
cdr3_nt: TGTGCCAGCAGCATTACAGGGGCCGACAACACCGGGGAGCTGTTTTTT

v_call: TRBV10-2
j_call: TRBJ1-2
d_call: NA
clone_size: NA
cdr3_aa: CASSASPLYYGYTF
cdr3_nt: TGCGCCAGCAGTGCCAGCCCACTTTACTATGGCTACACCTTC

v_call: TRBV7-2
j_call: TRBJ2-4
d_call: NA
clone_size: few
cdr3_aa: CASSLRFGSGNIQYF
cdr3_nt: TGTGCCAGCAGCTTAAGATTTGGCAGCGGAAACATTCAGTACTTC

v_call: TRBV29-1
j_call: TRBJ2-1
d_call: TRBD2
clone_size: few
cdr3_aa: CSVRSGSLSLGWKFF
cdr3_nt: TGCAGCGTTAGGAGCGGGAGTTTATCTCTCGGGTGGAAGTTCTTC

v_call: TRBV28
j_call: TRBJ2-7
d_call: TRBD1
clone_size: NA
cdr3_aa: CASSPPPGQGAYEQYF
cdr3_nt: TGTGCCAGCAGCCCTCCCCCTGGACAGGGGGCCTACGAGCAGTACTTC